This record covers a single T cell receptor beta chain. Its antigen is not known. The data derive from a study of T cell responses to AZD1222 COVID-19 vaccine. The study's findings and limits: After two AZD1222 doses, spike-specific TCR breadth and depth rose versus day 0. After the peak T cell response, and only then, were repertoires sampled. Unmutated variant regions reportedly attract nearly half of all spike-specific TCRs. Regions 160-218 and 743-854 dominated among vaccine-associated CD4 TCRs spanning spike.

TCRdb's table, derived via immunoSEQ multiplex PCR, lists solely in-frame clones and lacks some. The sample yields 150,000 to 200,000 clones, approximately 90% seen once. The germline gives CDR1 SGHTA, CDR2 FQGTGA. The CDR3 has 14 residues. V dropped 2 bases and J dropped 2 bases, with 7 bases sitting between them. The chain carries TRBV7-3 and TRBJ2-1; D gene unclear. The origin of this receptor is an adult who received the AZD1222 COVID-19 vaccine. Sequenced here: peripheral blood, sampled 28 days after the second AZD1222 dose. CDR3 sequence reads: CASSLAATYNEQFF. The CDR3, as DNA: TGTGCCAGCAGCTTAGCAGCTACCTACAATGAGCAGTTCTTC.